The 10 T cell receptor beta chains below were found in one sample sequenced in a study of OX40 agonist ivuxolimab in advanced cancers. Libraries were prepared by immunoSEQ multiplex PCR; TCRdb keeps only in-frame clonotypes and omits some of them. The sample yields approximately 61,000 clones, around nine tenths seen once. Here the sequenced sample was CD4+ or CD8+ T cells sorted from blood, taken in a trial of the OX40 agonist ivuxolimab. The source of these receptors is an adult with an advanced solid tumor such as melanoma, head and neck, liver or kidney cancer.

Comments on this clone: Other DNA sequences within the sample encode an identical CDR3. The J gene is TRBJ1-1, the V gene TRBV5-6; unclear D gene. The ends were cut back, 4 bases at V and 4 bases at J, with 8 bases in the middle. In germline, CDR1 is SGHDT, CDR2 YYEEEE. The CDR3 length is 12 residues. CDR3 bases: TGTGCCAGCAGCCTACGGGGCACTGAAGCTTTCTTT. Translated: CASSLRGTEAFF. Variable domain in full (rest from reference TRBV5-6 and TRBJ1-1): DAGVTQSPTHLIKTRGQQVTLRCSPKSGHDTVSWYQQALGQGPQFIFQYYEEEERQRGNFPDRFSGHQFPNYSSELNVNALLLGDSALYLCASSLRGTEAFFGQGTRLTVV.

CDR3 loop: CASSKGTVNTGELFF. For the CDR3, the DNA is TGCGCCAGCTCTAAAGGGACAGTGAACACCGGGGAGCTGTTTTTT. J is TRBJ2-2 and V is TRBV10-2; TRBD1 agrees at 7 bases. This CDR3 region has 15 residues. Germline CDR1 WSHSY, CDR2 SAAADI. V was clipped by 8 bases and J by 1 base; unmatched bases: 7.

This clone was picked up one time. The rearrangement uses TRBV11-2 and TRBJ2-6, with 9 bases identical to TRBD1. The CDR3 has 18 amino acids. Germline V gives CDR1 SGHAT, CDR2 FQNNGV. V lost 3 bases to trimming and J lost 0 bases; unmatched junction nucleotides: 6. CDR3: CASSFPGQGHSGANVLTF. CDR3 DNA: TGTGCCAGCAGCTTCCCGGGACAGGGCCACTCTGGGGCCAACGTCCTGACTTTC.

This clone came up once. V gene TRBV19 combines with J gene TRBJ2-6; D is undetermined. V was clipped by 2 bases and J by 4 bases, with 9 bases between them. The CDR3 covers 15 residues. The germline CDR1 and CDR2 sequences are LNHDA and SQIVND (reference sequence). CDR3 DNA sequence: TGTGCCAGTAGTATAAACAGCGTCGGGGCCAACGTCCTGACTTTC. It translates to CASSINSVGANVLTF.

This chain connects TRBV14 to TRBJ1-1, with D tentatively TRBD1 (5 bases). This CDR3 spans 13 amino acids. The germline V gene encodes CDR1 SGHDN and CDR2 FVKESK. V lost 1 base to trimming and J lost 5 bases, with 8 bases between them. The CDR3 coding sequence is TGTGCCAGCAGCCAAGTTTGGGGGACTGAAGCTTTCTTT. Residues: CASSQVWGTEAFF.

Here the CDR3 reads CAWRDRGLTDTQYF. CDR3 sequence (DNA): TGTGCCTGGAGGGACAGGGGGCTCACAGATACGCAGTATTTT. The chain recombines TRBV30 with TRBJ2-3; 11 bases are shared with TRBD1. The V gene end was trimmed by 3 bases and the J gene end by 2 bases; junction bases not matched to a gene: 1. CDR3 length equals 14 residues. Per germline, CDR1 GTSNPN and CDR2 SVGIG (reference sequence).

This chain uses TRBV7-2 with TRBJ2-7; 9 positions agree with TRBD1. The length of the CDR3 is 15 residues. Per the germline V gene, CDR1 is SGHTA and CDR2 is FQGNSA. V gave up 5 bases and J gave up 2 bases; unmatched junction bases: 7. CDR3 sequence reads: CASSPWDRDTYEQYF. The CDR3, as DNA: TGTGCCAGCAGCCCCTGGGACAGGGATACCTACGAGCAGTACTTC.

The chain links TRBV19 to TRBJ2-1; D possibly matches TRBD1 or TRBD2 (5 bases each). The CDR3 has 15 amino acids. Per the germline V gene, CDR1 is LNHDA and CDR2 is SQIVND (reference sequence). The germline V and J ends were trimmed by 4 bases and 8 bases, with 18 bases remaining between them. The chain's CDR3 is CASSTLGTIVDEQFF. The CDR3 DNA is TGTGCCAGTAGTACCCTCGGGACCATAGTGGATGAGCAGTTCTTC.

CDR3 in amino acids: CAISESKGKGSYEQYF. The DNA for the CDR3 is TGTGCCATCAGTGAGTCGAAGGGTAAGGGCTCCTACGAGCAGTACTTC. The gene calls are TRBV10-3 and TRBJ2-7, with D unclear. V lost 0 bases to trimming and J lost 0 bases, with 12 bases between them. Germline loops: CDR1 ENHRY, CDR2 SYGVKD. The CDR3 is 16 residues long.

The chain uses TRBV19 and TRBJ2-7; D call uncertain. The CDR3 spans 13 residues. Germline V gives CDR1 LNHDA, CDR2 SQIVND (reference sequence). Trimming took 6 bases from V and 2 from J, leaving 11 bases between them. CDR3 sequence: CASRLREAYEQYF. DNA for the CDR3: TGTGCCAGTAGACTAAGGGAAGCCTACGAGCAGTACTTC.